This TCR beta chain was sequenced during a study of T cell responses to AZD1222 COVID-19 vaccine. Whole-study findings and limits: Epitopes outside B.1.351 and B.1.1.7 mutated regions reportedly drew nearly half of spike TCRs. Spike-specific TCR breadth and depth were elevated following two AZD1222 doses. White British people made up most donors, females outnumbered males, and clonal diversity was possibly underestimated.

The junction had 10 bases not matched to a gene; V was cut back by 1 base and J by 3 bases. This CDR3 comprises 19 residues. Germline V gene sequence: CDR1 MNHEY, CDR2 SMNVEV (reference sequence). Assay used: immunoSEQ multiplex PCR; TCRdb lists only in-frame clones, some missing. The sample includes some 110,000 clones, 80% to 90% of them seen just once. The sample holds a few counts of this clone. The antigen is undetermined. Sequencing used peripheral blood, obtained on day 0 of MenACWY control vaccination. The receptor was derived from an adult in good health. This chain connects TRBV27 to TRBJ2-3; 13 bases map to TRBD2. CDR3 sequence (DNA): TGTGCCAGCAGTTTATTCGGGCCCACTAGCGGGGGGGCTACAGATACGCAGTATTTT. Protein: CASSLFGPTSGGATDTQYF.